This T cell receptor (beta chain) emerged from a study of blood T cells in healthy people across ages. CDR3 length: 14 amino acids. Germline loops: CDR1 SQVTM, CDR2 ANQGSEA. V gave up 7 bases and J gave up 4 bases; unmatched junction bases: 11. Next came a second PCR, run for about 6 to 12 cycles, which used a sample-barcoded 5' primer along with a J-beta primer mix. A single record per CDR3 protein comes from TCRdb applying MiXCR to the 5' RACE reads. The profile shows about 760,000 distinct CDR3 sequences, just over 55% of them singletons. The V gene is TRBV29-1, the J gene TRBJ1-2; TRBD1 agrees at 8 bases. The sequenced sample was blood. This clonotype was obtained from a man in his forties or fifties in good health. The CDR3 is CSARDQGAFYGYTF. DNA for the CDR3: TGCAGCGCCCGGGATCAGGGGGCATTCTATGGCTACACCTTC.